This T cell receptor beta chain was sequenced for a study of lymphopenia after photon versus proton radiotherapy. General study findings and limits: Post-nadir diversity loss with photons came from oligoclonal expansion, particularly CD8+ Temra cells.

This CDR3 contains 15 residues. V was clipped by 3 bases and J by 7 bases; unmatched bases: 9. The germline gives CDR1 KGHSH, CDR2 LQKENI. This clone has a single count. What it binds is not known. Generated by immunoSEQ multiplex PCR, the TCRdb table keeps only in-frame clones and is missing some. The data show about 70,000 clones, about nine tenths seen once. The source is a man older than 75 with esophageal cancer. V gene TRBV18 combines with J gene TRBJ2-7; TRBD2 matches 10 bases. The source material was peripheral blood, sampled from a patient treated with proton-based radiotherapy. CDR3 amino acids: CASSPAEVAGGEQYF. CDR3 sequence (DNA): TGTGCCAGCTCACCCGCAGAGGTAGCGGGAGGAGAGCAGTACTTC.